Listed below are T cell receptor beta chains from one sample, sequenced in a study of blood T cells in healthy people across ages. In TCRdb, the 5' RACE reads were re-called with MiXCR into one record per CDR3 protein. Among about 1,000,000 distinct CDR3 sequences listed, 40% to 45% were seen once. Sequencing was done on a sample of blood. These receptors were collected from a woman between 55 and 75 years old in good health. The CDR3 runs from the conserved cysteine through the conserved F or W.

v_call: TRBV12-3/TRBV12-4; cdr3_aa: CASSFRGYEQYF
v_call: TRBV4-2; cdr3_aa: CASSQDHRTSGSTDTQYF
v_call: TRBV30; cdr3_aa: CAYTAGTGFYNEQFF
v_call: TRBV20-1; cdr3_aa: CSATGGRGQRQPQHF
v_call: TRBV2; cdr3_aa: CASSDRTPRETQYF
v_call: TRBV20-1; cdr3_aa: CSARVGPAGGYEQYF
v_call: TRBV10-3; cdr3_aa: CAISERVPSSYEQYF
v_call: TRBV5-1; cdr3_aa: CASSLALAGAGEQYF
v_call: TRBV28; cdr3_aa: CASIGTTGTGSYEQYF
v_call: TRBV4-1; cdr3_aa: CASSLRQRGTSLQETQYF
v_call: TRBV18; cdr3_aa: CASSPPNWDKYEQFF
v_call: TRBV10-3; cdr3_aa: CAISEPGQSQETQYF
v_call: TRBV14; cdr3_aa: CASSQRPPLAVYNEQFF